This is a list of T cell receptor beta chains from one sample in a study of Graves' ophthalmopathy and Graves' hyperthyroidism. TCRdb reanalysed the multiplex PCR reads using MiXCR and keeps one entry per CDR3 protein. The table includes almost 750,000 distinct CDR3 sequences, 40% detected once. The sample was peripheral blood. These receptors all stem from an adult man with Graves' ophthalmopathy. Each CDR3 is given without its conserved first and last residue. Each record gives: D gene, V gene, J gene, CDR3 protein. D genes are given only for firm matches.

-	TRBV25-1	TRBJ1-6	ASSDRANSPLH
-	TRBV24-1	TRBJ2-5	ATSDSGRNQETQY
-	TRBV2	TRBJ2-7	ASSPRFDRTYEQY
-	TRBV5-4	TRBJ2-7	ASSSGNVDEQY
-	TRBV2	TRBJ1-1	AISRPGGLAF
-	TRBV25-1	TRBJ2-5	ASSDSSGAESQETQY
-	TRBV7-2	TRBJ2-7	AGSLPSYEQY
-	TRBV11-1	TRBJ2-7	ASSSGTLIYEQY
-	TRBV10-3	TRBJ1-3	APLGQGRGYTIY
-	TRBV5-1	TRBJ2-7	ASRIGQQYEQY
-	TRBV20-1	TRBJ2-7	SAEAYEQY
-	TRBV20-1	TRBJ1-4	SATGPEAEKLF
TRBD2	TRBV7-9	TRBJ2-2	ASSPSLLAGQNTGELF
TRBD2	TRBV11-2	TRBJ2-7	ASSPRGREPSYEQY
TRBD2	TRBV6-5	TRBJ2-5	ASSNSGGGEETQY
-	TRBV7-2	TRBJ1-1	ASSLVGGQMNTEAF
-	TRBV6-1	TRBJ2-7	ASTESHSYEQY
TRBD1	TRBV24-1	TRBJ1-1	ASSLVVATGASEAF
-	TRBV19	TRBJ1-4	ASSIMATNEKLF
TRBD1	TRBV29-1	TRBJ1-4	SGRQGSTNEKLF
-	TRBV2	TRBJ1-5	ASSESRDNQPQH
-	TRBV25-1	TRBJ1-3	ASSDSAGGLSGNTIY
-	TRBV25-1	TRBJ2-2	ATRHTGELF
TRBD2	TRBV29-1	TRBJ2-7	SVGAGGFAYEQY
-	TRBV9	TRBJ2-5	ASSQEHRQETQY
TRBD2	TRBV20-1	TRBJ2-7	SANSGRAEYEQY
TRBD1	TRBV10-1	TRBJ1-1	ASSERGRFSEAF
-	TRBV19	TRBJ1-1	AKLPGNTEVF
-	TRBV25-1	TRBJ2-2	ASSPYGTTNTGELF
-	TRBV7-9	TRBJ1-3	ASSLVSYLPPGNTIY
-	TRBV14	TRBJ2-7	ASSQVGVEQY
-	TRBV20-1	TRBJ1-5	SARDHFGDNQPQH
-	TRBV5-1	TRBJ2-5	ASSWGRGEETQY
TRBD1	TRBV7-9	TRBJ2-2	ASSLGGQLNTGELF
TRBD2	TRBV4-2	TRBJ2-7	ASSQAGGARHEQY
-	TRBV11-1	TRBJ2-5	ASSVGNRRQETQY
TRBD1	TRBV29-1	TRBJ1-1	SADRATEAF
TRBD1	TRBV20-1	TRBJ1-2	SARDLTGVNYGYT
-	TRBV24-1	TRBJ2-2	ATSDLGQTYNTGELF
-	TRBV10-3	TRBJ1-1	AISYIQNTEAF
-	TRBV7-9	TRBJ2-5	ASSLNSGDTQY
TRBD1	TRBV7-9	TRBJ1-6	ASSLGWDRGSPLH
-	TRBV7-9	TRBJ1-1	ASSLVAVTEAF
TRBD1	TRBV19	TRBJ1-5	ASSIVQTGFQPQH
-	TRBV6-5	TRBJ2-7	ASSYYSQAYEQY
TRBD1	TRBV20-1	TRBJ1-5	SARPGGQPQH
-	TRBV30	TRBJ2-2	AWTTLSTGELF
-	TRBV7-6	TRBJ2-5	ASSPLARETQY
-	TRBV28	TRBJ1-1	ASSLLSGGGEAF
TRBD1	TRBV29-1	TRBJ1-1	SVAGGMNTEAF
-	TRBV9	TRBJ1-1	ASSFEESTEAF
-	TRBV7-9	TRBJ1-2	ASSLDVIPGGGYT
-	TRBV20-1	TRBJ2-7	SGKDRLRSYEQY
-	TRBV5-1	TRBJ2-3	ASSFAGADTQY
-	TRBV7-9	TRBJ1-4	ASSGYQGRGEKLF
-	TRBV10-2	TRBJ1-2	ASSYSWSVNNYGYT
-	TRBV12-3/TRBV12-4	TRBJ2-2	ASDRMSGELF
-	TRBV7-9	TRBJ2-5	ASSLVFGVRETQY
TRBD1	TRBV29-1	TRBJ1-4	SARDRDGGEKLF
TRBD2	TRBV7-9	TRBJ2-5	ASRVAGGVQETQY